This T cell receptor (beta chain) was sequenced during a study of blood T cell repertoires in COVID-19. This clone was found once. Repertoires were generated with immunoSEQ multiplex PCR, while TCRdb's copy carries only in-frame clones and drops some. Among about 360,000 clones listed, around 86% were seen once. CDR3 length equals 15 residues. Germline CDR1 is KGHSH and CDR2 is LQKENI. Trimming removed 4 bases from V and 0 bases from J, with 12 bases in between. This receptor was taken from a human donor in a cohort sampled during active COVID-19. The gene calls are TRBV18 and TRBJ1-2; TRBD1 is a possible D gene (5 bases). The sequenced material came from peripheral blood. This CDR3 is CASSRGGNPNYGYTF. CDR3 in DNA: TGTGCCAGCTCACGCGGGGGAAATCCTAACTATGGCTACACCTTC.